Presented here are 10 T cell receptor beta chains from one specimen sequenced in a study of blood T cell repertoires in COVID-19. The data were produced by immunoSEQ multiplex PCR, yet TCRdb's version contains in-frame clones alone and is incomplete. In the table there are about 160,000 clones, 80% of which are singletons. The sample consisted of PBMCs or T cells enriched from blood (not recorded which). The source is a man in his forties who had recovered from COVID-19.

J is TRBJ2-7 and V is TRBV30, with D maybe TRBD1 (5 bases). Germline CDR1 and CDR2: GTSNPN and SVGIG (reference sequence). The V and J ends lost 0 bases and 4 bases respectively, with 10 bases between them. The CDR3 totals 13 residues. CDR3 in amino acids: CAWSVSKGYEQYV. The CDR3, as DNA: TGTGCCTGGAGTGTATCGAAGGGGTACGAGCAGTACGTC.

The chain links TRBV2 to TRBJ2-3, with 9 bases lining up with TRBD2. CDR1 is SNHLY and CDR2 is FYNNEI in the germline V gene. After removal of 5 bases from V and 6 bases from J, the junction contained 3 bases not matched to a gene. The CDR3 contains 13 residues. CDR3 sequence (DNA): TGTGCCAGCAGTCCCGCGGGGGGGGATACGCAGTATTTT. It yields the protein CASSPAGGDTQYF. The variable domain in full, completed from reference TRBV2 and TRBJ2-3, reads EPEVTQTPSHQVTQMGQEVILRCVPISNHLYFYWYRQILGQKVEFLVSFYNNEISEKSEIFDDQFSVERPDGSNFTLKIRSTKLEDSAMYFCASSPAGGDTQYFGPGTRLTVL.

V is TRBV19 and J is TRBJ2-7; tentative D call: TRBD2 (6 bases). The germline V gene has CDR1 LNHDA and CDR2 SQIVND (reference sequence). With 3 bases removed from V and 2 bases from J, the gap between germline ends came to 14 bases. CDR3 length: 15 residues. CDR3 DNA: TGTGCCAGTAGTATGTTCGGCGGGGCGGCCTACGAGCAGTACGTC. It is translated as CASSMFGGAAYEQYV.

This clone was detected only a few times. This chain uses TRBV6-4 with TRBJ2-3, with TRBD2 matching over 11 bases. There are 17 residues in the CDR3. Trimming cost V 6 bases and J 1 base; bases outside gene matches: 9. Germline assignment: CDR1 MRHNA and CDR2 SNTAGT. The CDR3 DNA follows: TGTGCCAGCAGCCCAAAAGTACTAGCGGGGGGCACAGATACGCAGTATTTT. This encodes CASSPKVLAGGTDTQYF.

As for this clone: This could be a read error, since a much larger clone is one nucleotide away. The V call is TRBV5-6, the J call TRBJ1-2; 8 bases are shared with TRBD1. This CDR3 contains 11 residues. Per germline, CDR1 SGHDT and CDR2 YYEEEE. V lost 4 bases, J lost 8 bases, and 1 base stayed unmatched. The CDR3 is CASSPGGGYTF. The CDR3 DNA sequence: TGTGCCAGCAGCCCAGGGGGCGGCTACACCTTC.

J is TRBJ1-2 and V is TRBV18; 7 nucleotides agree with TRBD1. Germline V gene sequence: CDR1 KGHSH, CDR2 LQKENI. V gave up 5 bases and J gave up 0 bases; unmatched junction bases: 6. The CDR3 is 15 residues long. This chain's CDR3 is CASSSTGDANYGYTF. The CDR3 DNA is TGTGCCAGCTCATCAACAGGGGACGCTAACTATGGCTACACCTTC. The full variable domain, with the rest looked up from reference TRBV18 and TRBJ1-2, is NAGVMQNPRHLVRRRGQEARLRCSPMKGHSHVYWYRQLPEEGLKFMVYLQKENIIDESGMPKERFSAEFPKEGPSILRIQQVVRGDSAAYFCASSSTGDANYGYTFGSGTRLTVV.

The chain recombines TRBV6-1 with TRBJ1-1; D gene unclear. Looked up from germline, CDR1 is MNHNS and CDR2 is SASEGT. The CDR3 sequence is 14 residues long. With 2 bases removed from V and 4 bases from J, the gap between germline ends came to 11 bases. The CDR3 loop is CASSEPGIGTEAFF. As DNA, the CDR3 is TGTGCCAGCAGTGAACCGGGTATTGGCACTGAAGCTTTCTTT.

As for this clone: The junction and the germline gene differ at one end; a read error may be behind it. The sample holds other DNA sequences that translate to the same CDR3. This rearrangement joins TRBV7-9 to TRBJ1-2, with a possible D match to TRBD1 (6 bases). The CDR3 has 14 amino acids. The germline V gene has CDR1 SEHNR and CDR2 FQNEAQ (reference sequence). The CDR3 is CASSLNPPGTPYTF. As DNA, the CDR3 is TGTGCCAGTAGCTTAAACCCCCCCGGGACACCCTACACCTTC.

The chain has TRBV30 and TRBJ2-2; 7 bases are a match to TRBD2. The V and J ends lost 3 bases and 8 bases, in that order; junction bases with no gene match: 24. The CDR3 contains 19 residues. Germline CDR1 is GTSNPN and CDR2 is SVGIG (reference sequence). CDR3 amino acids: CAWSEKLGLPQPFLGELFF. The CDR3 nucleotides read TGTGCCTGGAGCGAAAAACTGGGACTACCGCAACCCTTCTTAGGGGAGCTGTTTTTT. The variable domain in full, with the rest retrieved from reference TRBV30 and TRBJ2-2, is SQTIHQWPATLVQPVGSPLSLECTVEGTSNPNLYWYRQAAGRGLQLLFYSVGIGQISSEVPQNLSASRPQDRQFILSSKKLLLSDSGFYLCAWSEKLGLPQPFLGELFFGEGSRLTVL.

The V gene is TRBV6-1, the J gene TRBJ1-2; 10 bases fit TRBD1. This CDR3 comprises 16 residues. V trimming: 3 bases; J trimming: 4 bases; junction bases outside the gene matches: 8. CDR1 MNHNS and CDR2 SASEGT come from the germline V gene. The CDR3 spells CASSETGGGYGYGYTF. As DNA, the CDR3 is TGTGCCAGCAGTGAGACAGGGGGCGGGTATGGCTATGGCTACACCTTC.